The next 5 T cell receptor beta chains were all read from a single sample in a study of cytomegalovirus exposure and HLA in healthy donors (dated by TCRdb to 2017 to 2019). The method was the immunoSEQ multiplex PCR assay. For the multiplex PCR, a mixture combining 60 forward primers for TCR Vbeta segments and 13 reverse primers for TCR Jbeta segments was used. Not all clones reach the TCRdb copy of this immuneACCESS table, which keeps in-frame sequences only. Checked studies attribute under half of the gap to unresolved V genes and leave the rest unexplained. This sample comprises just over 150,000 clones, around four fifths of them detected only once. The top ten constitute around 2% of the sample. The sequenced sample was PBMCs. All receptors come from a female donor in good health and CMV-seronegative.

V is TRBV19 and J is TRBJ1-1, with D possibly being TRBD1 (6 bases). Germline V CDR1 and CDR2: LNHDA, SQIVND (reference sequence). This CDR3 spans 13 amino acids. V lost 5 bases and J 5 bases, leaving 12 bases between the germline ends. This chain's CDR3 is CASSSYRETEAFF. CDR3 sequence (DNA): TGTGCCAGTAGTTCCTACAGGGAAACTGAAGCTTTCTTT. Variable domain in full (rest from reference TRBV19 and TRBJ1-1): DGGITQSPKYLFRKEGQNVTLSCEQNLNHDAMYWYRQDPGQGLRLIYYSQIVNDFQKGDIAEGYSVSREKKESFPLTVTSAQKNPTAFYLCASSSYRETEAFFGQGTRLTVV.

This clone has more than one count but fewer than ten. J is TRBJ2-1 and V is TRBV2; TRBD1 aligns across 12 bases. The CDR3 length is 21 residues. V gave up 4 bases and J gave up 0 bases; unmatched junction bases: 16. The germline V gene encodes CDR1 SNHLY and CDR2 FYNNEI. CDR3 nucleotides: TGTGCCAGCAGTGCCCTCCCCGGGACAGGGGGCACGACGAGCTCCTACAATGAGCAGTTCTTC. Its translation: CASSALPGTGGTTSSYNEQFF.

The J gene is TRBJ2-5, the V gene TRBV9; 9 bases map to TRBD1. Germline V gene lookup returns CDR1 SGDLS and CDR2 YYNGEE. V gave up 3 bases and J gave up 4 bases; unmatched junction bases: 4. The CDR3 has 14 amino acids. The CDR3 protein is CASSGQGGSETQYF. CDR3 nucleotides: TGTGCCAGCAGCGGACAGGGGGGTTCAGAGACCCAGTACTTC.

The genes are TRBV6-1 and TRBJ2-3; D gene unclear. V lost 5 bases and J 1 base, leaving 4 bases between the germline ends. CDR1 is MNHNS and CDR2 is SASEGT in the germline V gene. The CDR3 has 12 amino acids. The CDR3 DNA sequence: TGTGCCAGCAGTCCTGGCACAGATACGCAGTATTTT. Residues: CASSPGTDTQYF.

The table lists this clone with a count of one. J is TRBJ1-1 and V is TRBV27; D remains ambiguous. Germline V gene sequence: CDR1 MNHEY, CDR2 SMNVEV (reference sequence). V was trimmed by 5 bases and J by 3 bases, leaving 13 bases between them. The CDR3 has 14 amino acids. CDR3 protein: CASSPRAHDTEAFF. DNA for the CDR3: TGTGCCAGCAGTCCCCGAGCCCATGACACTGAAGCTTTCTTT.